This T cell receptor (beta chain) comes out of a study of blood T cell repertoires in COVID-19. Study-wide background: Researchers got acute and convalescent COVID-19 samples from the United States, Italy and Spain. T cells, B-cell-depleted T cells, or PBMCs provided the cDNA or gDNA that served as material.

Original processing methods: Estimation of nucleated cell counts relied on the amplification of reference gene primers. The protocol was immunoSEQ multiplex PCR, while the TCRdb copy is restricted to in-frame clones and leaves out a portion. The V and J calls and the clone size are those of that table, but D and trimming were determined from the DNA. Counted here are a few hundred thousand clones, 80% to 90% occurring once; the ten biggest clones make up about 9.4%. During active infection, Seattle patients enrolled and were then monitored through disease. The CDR3 contains 16 residues. The germline V gene encodes CDR1 SGHRS and CDR2 YFSETQ. Trimming at V came to 5 bases and at J to 0 bases, leaving 8 bases not matched to a gene.

The chain recombines TRBV5-1 with TRBJ2-1, with 7 bases matching TRBD2. The source material was peripheral blood. This TCR was recovered from a woman in her seventies with COVID-19, enrolled during active disease. The CDR3 DNA sequence: TGCGCCAGCAGTAGCGGGTTTCGGAGCTCCTACAATGAGCAGTTCTTC. This gives the protein CASSSGFRSSYNEQFF.